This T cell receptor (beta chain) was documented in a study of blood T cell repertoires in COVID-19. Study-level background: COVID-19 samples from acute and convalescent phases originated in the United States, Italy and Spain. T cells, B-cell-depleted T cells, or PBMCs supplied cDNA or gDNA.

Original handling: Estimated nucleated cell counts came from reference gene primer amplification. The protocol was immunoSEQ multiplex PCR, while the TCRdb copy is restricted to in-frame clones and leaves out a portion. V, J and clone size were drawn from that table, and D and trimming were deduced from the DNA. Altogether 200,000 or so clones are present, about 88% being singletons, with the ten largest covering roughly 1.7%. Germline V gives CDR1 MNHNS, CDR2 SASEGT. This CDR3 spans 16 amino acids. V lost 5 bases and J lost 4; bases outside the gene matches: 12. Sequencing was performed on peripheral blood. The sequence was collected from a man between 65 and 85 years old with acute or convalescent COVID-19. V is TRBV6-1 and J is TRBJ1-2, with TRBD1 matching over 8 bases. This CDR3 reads CASSQGGSTGVYGYTF. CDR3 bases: TGTGCCAGCAGTCAAGGGGGCTCGACAGGGGTCTATGGCTACACCTTC.